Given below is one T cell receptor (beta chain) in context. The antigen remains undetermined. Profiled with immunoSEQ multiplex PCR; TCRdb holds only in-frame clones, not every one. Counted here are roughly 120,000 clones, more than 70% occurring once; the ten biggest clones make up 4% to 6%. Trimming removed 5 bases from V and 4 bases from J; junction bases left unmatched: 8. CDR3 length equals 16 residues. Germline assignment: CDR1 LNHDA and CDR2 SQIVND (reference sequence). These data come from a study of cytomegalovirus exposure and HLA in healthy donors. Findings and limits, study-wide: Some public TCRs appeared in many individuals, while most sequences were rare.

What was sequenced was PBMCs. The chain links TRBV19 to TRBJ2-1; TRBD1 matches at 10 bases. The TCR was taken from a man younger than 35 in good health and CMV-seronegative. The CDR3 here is CASSPQRGQGYNEQFF. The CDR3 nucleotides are TGTGCCAGTAGTCCTCAGAGGGGACAGGGGTACAATGAGCAGTTCTTC.